Listed below are T cell receptor beta chains from one sample, sequenced in a study of blood T cell repertoires in COVID-19. TCRdb's table, derived via immunoSEQ multiplex PCR, lists solely in-frame clones and lacks some. The data hold 390,000 or so clones, with approximately 90% observed a single time. The sample taken for sequencing was peripheral blood. The receptor set was obtained from a woman aged 30 to 39 with active or convalescent COVID-19. The CDR3 runs from the conserved cysteine through the conserved F or W. The D gene is left open where the match is weak. Size values are once, few and many counts, or a class for expanded clones, and some rows have none.

CASSVNRDRNQPQHF	TGTGCCAGCAGCGTAAACCGGGACAGAAATCAGCCCCAGCATTTT	TRBJ1-5	TRBV27	TRBD1	15	.
CASSTGTGDTEAFF	TGTGCCAGCAGCACGGGGACAGGAGACACTGAAGCTTTCTTT	TRBJ1-1	TRBV7-9	TRBD1	14	.
CSAGGAGNTGELFF	TGCAGTGCTGGTGGGGCAGGGAACACCGGGGAGCTGTTTTTT	TRBJ2-2	TRBV20-1	.	14	.
CASSPQGIEQFF	TGCGCCAGCAGTCCCCAGGGTATAGAGCAGTTCTTC	TRBJ2-1	TRBV5-1	.	12	.
CASSIVGGGHTEAFF	TGTGCCAGTAGTATAGTTGGAGGGGGCCACACTGAAGCTTTCTTT	TRBJ1-1	TRBV19	TRBD1	15	.
CASSFIGHNEQYF	TGTGCCAGCAGCTTTATTGGGCACAACGAGCAGTACTTC	TRBJ2-7	TRBV5-4	.	13	.
CASSAQGTNTEAFF	TGTGCCAGTAGTGCCCAGGGTACGAACACTGAAGCTTTCTTT	TRBJ1-1	TRBV19	.	14	.
CASKTLQGITEAFF	TGTGCCAGTAAGACGCTGCAGGGTATCACTGAAGCTTTCTTT	TRBJ1-1	TRBV19	.	14	.
CASKRTVNQPQHF	TGTGCCAGCAAGAGGACAGTTAATCAGCCCCAGCATTTT	TRBJ1-5	TRBV6-5	.	13	.
CASSWGHPSSYEQYF	TGTGCCAGTAGTTGGGGGCACCCTAGCTCCTACGAGCAGTACTTC	TRBJ2-7	TRBV19	.	15	.
CASSGGGNTIYF	TGTGCCAGCAGCGGGGGGGGAAACACCATATATTTT	TRBJ1-3	TRBV25-1	.	12	.
CASSQDGGGTEAFF	TGTGCCAGCAGCCAAGATGGGGGAGGCACTGAAGCTTTCTTT	TRBJ1-1	TRBV3-1/TRBV3-2	.	14	.
CASSLARGGGNTEAFF	TGTGCCAGCAGCTTAGCGCGGGGGGGAGGAAACACTGAAGCTTTCTTT	TRBJ1-1	TRBV7-9	.	16	.
CASSLAPGGNQETQYF	TGCGCCAGCAGCTTGGCACCGGGGGGCAACCAAGAGACCCAGTACTTC	TRBJ2-5	TRBV5-1	.	16	.
CASSFGLAGGPSSYNEQFF	TGTGCCAGCAGCTTTGGCCTAGCGGGGGGGCCGAGCTCCTACAATGAGCAGTTCTTC	TRBJ2-1	TRBV12-1	.	19	once
CASSLGSQGEDYGYTF	TGTGCCAGCAGCTTAGGTTCGCAGGGGGAGGACTATGGCTACACCTTC	TRBJ1-2	TRBV7-8	TRBD1	16	.
CASSLGGLVKQFF	TGTGCCAGCAGCTTAGGGGGACTAGTTAAGCAGTTCTTC	TRBJ2-1	TRBV7-2	TRBD2	13	.
CASSELLAGSYEQYF	TGTGCCAGCAGTGAATTGCTAGCGGGCTCCTACGAGCAGTACTTC	TRBJ2-7	TRBV6-1	TRBD2	15	.
CASSETGTSGTDTQYF	TGTGCCAGCAGTGAAACCGGGACTAGCGGCACAGATACGCAGTATTTT	TRBJ2-3	TRBV6-4	TRBD2	16	.
CASSPGQPLNTEAFF	TGTGCCAGCAGCCCAGGACAGCCCTTGAACACTGAAGCTTTCTTT	TRBJ1-1	TRBV6-5	.	15	.
CASSQDRVGRGSQPQHF	TGTGCCAGCAGCCAAGATCGGGTGGGAAGGGGCAGTCAGCCCCAGCATTTT	TRBJ1-5	TRBV4-2	.	17	once
CASSKVAALHF	TGTGCCAGCAGCAAAGTTGCGGCCCTCCACTTT	TRBJ1-6	TRBV21-1	.	11	.
CASSSEKSTGARYF	TGTGCCAGCAGTAGTGAAAAGTCGACAGGAGCGAGGTACTTC	TRBJ2-7	TRBV2	.	14	.
CASSIKQGPHEQYF	TGTGCCAGTAGTATCAAGCAGGGGCCCCACGAGCAGTACTTC	TRBJ2-7	TRBV19	.	14	.
CARTGTRSASDEQYF	TGTGCCAGGACCGGGACACGCTCTGCTTCCGACGAGCAGTACTTC	TRBJ2-7	TRBV19	.	15	.
CASSVVTGTGEQFF	TGTGCCAGCAGCGTAGTAACGGGTACAGGTGAGCAGTTCTTC	TRBJ2-1	TRBV9	.	14	.
CASSSTAAAGNTIYF	TGTGCCAGCAGCTCCACGGCGGCCGCGGGAAACACCATATATTTT	TRBJ1-3	TRBV11-3	.	15	few
CSVVTGNTIYF	TGCAGCGTTGTAACTGGAAACACCATATATTTT	TRBJ1-3	TRBV29-1	.	11	.
CASSQDLQGANPSGELFF	TGTGCCAGCAGCCAAGATTTACAGGGAGCCAACCCCTCCGGGGAGCTGTTTTTT	TRBJ2-2	TRBV3-1/TRBV3-2	.	18	.
CASSHLGGTSGRNEQFF	TGTGCCAGCAGCCACCTCGGGGGGACTAGCGGGAGAAATGAGCAGTTCTTC	TRBJ2-1	TRBV3-1/TRBV3-2	TRBD2	17	.
CASSRLGEGLLDTQYF	TGTGCCAGCAGCCGTTTGGGGGAGGGCCTTTTAGATACGCAGTATTTT	TRBJ2-3	TRBV3-1/TRBV3-2	TRBD2	16	once
CAYLDTHPEQFF	TGTGCCTACCTGGACACCCACCCGGAGCAGTTCTTC	TRBJ2-1	TRBV30	.	12	.
CASSETSGGATDTQYF	TGTGCCAGCAGTGAAACTAGCGGGGGGGCCACAGATACGCAGTATTTT	TRBJ2-3	TRBV6-4	TRBD2	16	.
CASRKTGIWSMNTEAFF	TGTGCCAGCAGGAAGACAGGGATCTGGAGCATGAACACTGAAGCTTTCTTT	TRBJ1-1	TRBV27	TRBD1	17	.
CASSLVGQNNYGYTF	TGTGCCAGCAGCTTGGTGGGGCAAAATAACTATGGCTACACCTTC	TRBJ1-2	TRBV5-4	.	15	few
CASRPRPEAYRLFF	TGTGCCAGTAGACCCCGGCCCGAGGCTTATAGACTGTTTTTT	TRBJ1-4	TRBV19	.	14	few
CASSTAIGGDTDTQYF	TGTGCCAGCAGCACAGCGATCGGGGGAGACACAGATACGCAGTATTTT	TRBJ2-3	TRBV11-1	.	16	.
CASSESSIERGAIQYF	TGCGCCAGCAGTGAGTCGAGCATTGAGCGGGGGGCCATTCAGTACTTC	TRBJ2-4	TRBV10-2	TRBD2	16	.
CASSQEGRGSPLHF	TGCGCCAGCAGCCAAGAAGGCCGGGGTTCACCCCTCCACTTT	TRBJ1-6	TRBV4-1	.	14	.
CASSAPGGGIVGNTIYF	TGTGCCAGCTCAGCACCGGGCGGGGGCATCGTTGGAAACACCATATATTTT	TRBJ1-3	TRBV18	.	17	.
CASSHPWEGRNYGYTF	TGCGCCAGCAGCCATCCATGGGAGGGGAGAAACTATGGCTACACCTTC	TRBJ1-2	TRBV4-1	.	16	.
CASSRDRGTDTQYF	TGTGCCAGCAGCCGGGACAGGGGCACAGATACGCAGTATTTT	TRBJ2-3	TRBV6-5	TRBD1	14	.
CASSQAGQTEAFF	TGTGCCAGCAGCCAGGCTGGACAGACTGAAGCTTTCTTT	TRBJ1-1	TRBV3-1/TRBV3-2	.	13	.
CASSTRTGNTIYF	TGTGCCAGCAGCACACGAACTGGAAACACCATATATTTT	TRBJ1-3	TRBV7-2	.	13	.
CASSVDEGNEQYF	TGTGCCAGCAGCGTAGATGAGGGAAACGAGCAGTACTTC	TRBJ2-7	TRBV9	.	13	.